This T cell receptor (beta chain) was recorded in a study of brain T cells in children with intractable seizures. With V trimmed by 7 bases and J by 4 bases, 13 bases remained unmatched. CDR3 length: 16 residues. Germline CDR1 is MDHEN and CDR2 is SYDVKM. Broader study findings: Patients' HCMV serostatus was unknown; virus specificity rests on CDR3 similarity alone. Absence of clones before surgery may stem from lower sequencing depth.

Comments on this clone: Antigen: not known.

The time point here: blood from clinic visit 5 months post-surgery; TSC patient then seizure free. Surgery cases with the highest brain T cell transcript signatures were chosen for sequencing. Profiling relied on immunoSEQ multiplex PCR, and the TCRdb table lists in-frame clones only, not all of them. The sample gives hundreds of thousands of clones, 85% to 95% of which show up once; 5.5% to 6% is in the top ten. The clonotype comes from a boy younger than two with tuberous sclerosis and intractable seizures. Specimen: peripheral blood, collected less than 6 months after surgery. The chain couples TRBV28 to TRBJ2-5; 9 positions match TRBD2. The CDR3 reads CASNPAGGALGETQYF. The CDR3 region has the DNA TGTGCCAGCAATCCGGCGGGGGGGGCCCTCGGAGAGACCCAGTACTTC.